A selection of T cell receptor beta chains follows, all from one sample in a study of blood T cell repertoires in COVID-19. TCRdb's copy holds only in-frame clones and misses some; the assay was immunoSEQ multiplex PCR. The data show 150,000 to 200,000 clones, roughly 80% seen once. The sequencing sample was made of PBMCs or T cells enriched from blood (not recorded which). These receptors came from a man aged 35 to 55 who had recovered from COVID-19. The CDR3 runs from the conserved cysteine through the conserved F or W. D genes are given only for firm matches. Size tells how often a clone was seen (once, few, many) or the class of an expanded clone, and some rows leave it out.

-	TRBV5-4	TRBJ1-6	-	CASSPGQNSPLHF	TGTGCCAGCAGCCCCGGACAGAATTCACCCCTCCACTTT
-	TRBV7-3	TRBJ2-1	once	CASSLGVGLTTSYNEQFF	TGTGCCAGCAGCTTAGGGGTGGGACTTACCACCTCCTACAATGAGCAGTTCTTC
TRBD1	TRBV6-5	TRBJ2-7	-	CASSTVGQGSYEQYF	TGTGCCAGCAGCACCGTAGGACAGGGCTCCTACGAGCAGTACTTC
TRBD1	TRBV7-2	TRBJ1-4	once	CASSLRDRGEKLFF	TGTGCCAGCAGTCTCCGGGACAGGGGAGAAAAACTGTTTTTT
TRBD1	TRBV2	TRBJ1-2	-	CASGGQRLDYGYTF	TGTGCCAGCGGGGGACAGCGGCTTGACTATGGCTACACCTTC
-	TRBV7-8	TRBJ2-1	-	CASSQSGGQFF	TGTGCCAGCAGCCAATCCGGCGGGCAGTTCTTC
-	TRBV6-5	TRBJ1-1	-	CASRSIGEAFF	TGTGCCAGCCGGAGTATAGGAGAAGCTTTCTTT
-	TRBV30	TRBJ1-4	-	CAWTRQGREKLFF	TGTGCCTGGACTCGGCAGGGAAGAGAAAAACTGTTTTTT
-	TRBV6-5	TRBJ2-7	-	CASSPRGFSYEQYF	TGTGCCAGCAGTCCCCGGGGGTTTTCCTACGAGCAGTACTTC
TRBD2	TRBV29-1	TRBJ2-1	-	CSVPSGGASYNEQFF	TGCAGCGTTCCTAGCGGGGGGGCTTCCTACAATGAGCAGTTCTTC
TRBD2	TRBV28	TRBJ2-2	-	CASSFPYGAGGLNTGELFF	TGTGCCAGCAGTTTTCCTTACGGAGCGGGGGGGCTGAACACCGGGGAGCTGTTTTTT
-	TRBV3-1/TRBV3-2	TRBJ1-5	-	CASSPHPGGNQPQHF	TGTGCCAGCAGCCCCCACCCAGGGGGCAATCAGCCCCAGCATTTT
-	TRBV5-1	TRBJ1-2	-	CASSLDKGVGYTF	TGCGCCAGCAGCTTGGATAAGGGGGTCGGCTACACCTTC
TRBD1	TRBV19	TRBJ1-5	-	CASSIVWDSLNQPQHF	TGTGCCAGTAGTATAGTTTGGGACAGCCTCAATCAGCCCCAGCATTTT
-	TRBV10-1	TRBJ2-7	-	CASSDPDSYEQYF	TGCGCCAGCAGCGACCCTGACAGCTACGAGCAGTACTTC
TRBD2	TRBV30	TRBJ2-7	-	CAGTSGGLEQYF	TGTGCCGGGACTAGCGGGGGGTTGGAGCAGTACTTC
TRBD2	TRBV2	TRBJ2-3	-	CASRGGTSGSTDTQYF	TGTGCCAGCAGGGGGGGGACTAGCGGGAGCACAGATACGCAGTATTTT
TRBD1	TRBV4-3	TRBJ2-2	-	CASSQARRGPNTGELFF	TGCGCCAGCAGCCAAGCCCGCAGGGGGCCGAACACCGGGGAGCTGTTTTTT
-	TRBV29-1	TRBJ2-5	few	CSVDRGTEYQETQYF	TGCAGCGTTGATCGCGGGACAGAGTACCAAGAGACCCAGTACTTC